These T cell receptor beta chains were read from a single sample in a study of OX40 agonist ivuxolimab in advanced cancers. Clones were read by immunoSEQ multiplex PCR, and TCRdb kept only the in-frame ones, dropping some. The sample lists some 90,000 clones, more than 75% occurring once. The sample consisted of CD4+ or CD8+ T cells sorted from blood, taken in a trial of the OX40 agonist ivuxolimab. These TCRs come from an adult with an advanced solid tumor such as melanoma, head and neck, liver or kidney cancer. CDR3s include the opening cysteine and the closing phenylalanine or tryptophan. D genes are given only for firm matches. Clone size is given for some rows only: seen once, a few or many times, or a class if the clone is expanded.

>TRBD1|TRBV7-9|TRBJ1-1|.
TGTGCCAGCAGCCCCTCGCCCGGACAGGGGGGCACTGAAGCTTTCTTT
CASSPSPGQGGTEAFF
>.|TRBV7-2|TRBJ1-3|.
TGTGCCAGCAGCTTAGAGACAGCTGGAAACACCATATATTTT
CASSLETAGNTIYF
>TRBD2|TRBV19|TRBJ2-2|once
TGTGCCAGTAGCGACCTAGCTAGCGGGCACACCGGGGAGCTGTTTTTT
CASSDLASGHTGELFF
>.|TRBV30|TRBJ2-3|.
TGTACCTGGAGTGTAGCTAACACAGATACGCAGTATTTT
CTWSVANTDTQYF
>.|TRBV19|TRBJ2-2|.
TGTGCCAGTAGTATAGGTGGCAGGGACGGGGAGCTGTTTTTT
CASSIGGRDGELFF
>TRBD2|TRBV5-1|TRBJ2-5|once
TGCGCCAGCAGCTTAATGACTAGCGGGAGTTCAGAGACCCAGTACTTC
CASSLMTSGSSETQYF
>.|TRBV28|TRBJ2-3|once
TGTGCCAGCAGTTTGGTAGGGCTGGGAGATACGCAGTATTTT
CASSLVGLGDTQYF
>.|TRBV5-1|TRBJ2-3|.
TGCGCCAGCAGCTTGTCAGATACGCAGTATTTT
CASSLSDTQYF
>.|TRBV2|TRBJ2-2|.
TGTGCCAGCAAAAACTTAAGGGCAGTCGCCGGGGAGCTGTTTTTT
CASKNLRAVAGELFF
>.|TRBV11-2|TRBJ2-7|.
TGTGCCAGCAGCTTAGGCGCCGGGACAAGCCTTTACGAGCAGTACTTC
CASSLGAGTSLYEQYF
>.|TRBV19|TRBJ2-1|.
TGTGCCAGTAGTACCTCGGACAGCGAAAATGAGCAGTTCTTC
CASSTSDSENEQFF
>.|TRBV29-1|TRBJ1-3|.
TGCAGCGCCAGGACCGAGTCTGGAAACACCATATATTTT
CSARTESGNTIYF
>TRBD2|TRBV6-5|TRBJ2-7|.
TGTGCCAGTAGCGGGAGATACGAGCAGTACTTC
CASSGRYEQYF
>.|TRBV6-6|TRBJ2-3|.
TGTGCCAGCAGTTACGCAGGGGAGCGGGATACGCAGTATTTT
CASSYAGERDTQYF
>.|TRBV9|TRBJ2-1|.
TGTGCCAGCAGCCCAAAAGGGGGGGCAAGGCACAATGAGCAGTTCTTC
CASSPKGGARHNEQFF
>TRBD2|TRBV11-3|TRBJ2-4|.
TGTGCCAGCAGCCCGGGGACTAGCGGGAACATTCAGTACTTC
CASSPGTSGNIQYF
>TRBD1|TRBV18|TRBJ2-5|.
TGTGCCAGCTCGGCAGGGGGAGAAGAGACCCAGTACTTC
CASSAGGEETQYF
>.|TRBV9|TRBJ2-2|.
TGTGCCAGCCAAGCCACTCTGGGCACCGGGGAGCTGTTTTTT
CASQATLGTGELFF
>.|TRBV9|TRBJ2-3|.
TGTGCCAGCAGCGTAGGTCTAGCGCACACAGATACGCAGTATTTT
CASSVGLAHTDTQYF
>TRBD2|TRBV5-6|TRBJ2-3|.
TGTGCCAGCAGCCTGATTCGGACTAGCGGGCGCACAGATACGCAGTATTTT
CASSLIRTSGRTDTQYF
>.|TRBV6-5|TRBJ2-7|few
TGTGCCAGCAGTTACTCGGGACCATCCTACGAGCAGTACTTC
CASSYSGPSYEQYF
>TRBD1|TRBV4-1|TRBJ1-5|few
TGCGCCAGCAGCCAAGGTACAGGGGTTCAGCCCCAGCATTTT
CASSQGTGVQPQHF
>.|TRBV6-1|TRBJ2-7|.
TGTGCCAGCAGTGCCCGGGACCTTATGAGGGAGCAGTACTTC
CASSARDLMREQYF
>.|TRBV15|TRBJ1-1|.
TGTGCCACCAGCAGAGGTCTGGGAGTGAACACTGAAGCTTTCTTT
CATSRGLGVNTEAFF
>.|TRBV5-4|TRBJ2-2|.
TGTGCCAGCAGATCAGGGGGAGGGCACGCCGGGGAGCTGTTTTTT
CASRSGGGHAGELFF